This T cell receptor (beta chain) derives from a study of T cells in Graves' hyperthyroidism and ophthalmopathy. Study results and caveats: Before onset, ophthalmopathy was predicted by the model a median roughly 6.8 months earlier.

An absence of ophthalmopathy progression within 18 months meant stable Graves' hyperthyroidism. Diagnoses used clinical symptoms, serum thyroxine and TRAb, thyroid ultrasound and orbital computed tomography. This clonotype showed up just once. Its target is unknown. Germline CDR1 reads MGHDK; CDR2 reads SYGVNS. V was clipped by 5 bases and J by 9 bases, with 13 bases between them. The CDR3 runs 12 residues. RNA transcripts served as the template for amplifying TCR beta CDR3 regions. In the first-round RT-PCR of the TCR CDR3, the HTBI primer set was used. TCRdb independently ran MiXCR on the multiplex PCR reads; one entry per CDR3 protein. Of hundreds of thousands of distinct CDR3 sequences listed, 46% were seen once; the top ten hold about 8.2%.

The V gene is TRBV25-1, the J gene TRBJ1-1; D is possibly TRBD1 (5 bases). Sequenced: peripheral blood or thyroid tissue (not recorded which). This clonotype was obtained from a woman aged 18-29 years with Graves' hyperthyroidism. CDR3 amino acids: CASSQTDRKAFF. The CDR3 DNA reads TGTGCCAGCAGTCAGACAGATCGAAAAGCTTTCTTT.